A selection of T cell receptor beta chains follows, all from one sample in a study of cytomegalovirus exposure and HLA in healthy donors. Data came from immunoSEQ multiplex PCR; TCRdb stores just in-frame clones and leaves some out. The sample yields some 180,000 clones, over 70% seen once. Sequences were obtained from PBMCs. All receptors come from a woman aged 55 to 70 in good health and CMV-seropositive. Both conserved end residues are part of each CDR3. D genes are given only for firm matches. Clone size is not always given. Where it is, it says once, few, many or a class for expanded clones.

D gene	clone size	V gene	J gene	CDR3 DNA	CDR3 protein
NA	NA	TRBV9	TRBJ2-5	TGTGCCAGCAGCGTGGGGGACTCGCAGGGCCAAGAGACCCAGTACTTC	CASSVGDSQGQETQYF
TRBD1	few	TRBV5-6	TRBJ2-3	TGTGCCAGCAGCTTGGCCGGGACAGGCACAGATACGCAGTATTTT	CASSLAGTGTDTQYF
TRBD1	few	TRBV27	TRBJ1-5	TGTGCCAGCAGTGCCGACAGGGCCGCGGGCAATCAGCCCCAGCATTTT	CASSADRAAGNQPQHF
NA	once	TRBV27	TRBJ1-1	TGTGCCAGCAGTCAGCGGACGGTGAACACTGAAGCTTTCTTT	CASSQRTVNTEAFF
TRBD1	NA	TRBV7-2	TRBJ1-1	TGTGCCAGCAGCTTGGACAGGGTCCGACCTGAAGCTTTCTTT	CASSLDRVRPEAFF
TRBD1	NA	TRBV7-2	TRBJ2-2	TGTGCCAGCAGCTCCCAACAGGGGGCCGGGGAGCTGTTTTTT	CASSSQQGAGELFF
TRBD1	NA	TRBV5-4	TRBJ1-1	TGTGCCAGCAGCTTCGGACAGGGGAACACTGAAGCTTTCTTT	CASSFGQGNTEAFF
TRBD1	NA	TRBV11-1	TRBJ2-7	TGTGCCAGCAGCTCGGGACAGGGGGTTTTTGTCTACGAGCAGTACTTC	CASSSGQGVFVYEQYF
TRBD1	NA	TRBV4-2	TRBJ1-5	TGTGCCAGCAGTTTGACGGGACAGGGGCATCGGCCCCAGCATTTT	CASSLTGQGHRPQHF
NA	once	TRBV29-1	TRBJ2-3	TGCAGCGTTATGCCAGGGGCCAGCACAGATACGCAGTATTTT	CSVMPGASTDTQYF
TRBD1	NA	TRBV6-5	TRBJ1-1	TGTGCCAGCAGTGGACAGGGCTACACTGAAGCTTTCTTT	CASSGQGYTEAFF
NA	NA	TRBV19	TRBJ2-5	TGTGCCAGTAGTATAGAAGGTCAGGGGGAGACCCAGTACTTC	CASSIEGQGETQYF
TRBD1	few	TRBV18	TRBJ2-2	TGTGCCAGCTCACCGGGACAGGGTGGCACCGGGGAGCTGTTTTTT	CASSPGQGGTGELFF
NA	NA	TRBV5-1	TRBJ2-7	TGCGCCAGCAGCCCGGGGACACTAAACCTCGAACAGTACTTC	CASSPGTLNLEQYF
TRBD1	NA	TRBV18	TRBJ1-4	TGTGCCAGCTCACCCAGGACAGGGAAGGGTGAAAAACTGTTTTTT	CASSPRTGKGEKLFF
TRBD1	once	TRBV2	TRBJ1-1	TGTGCCAGCATTAACAGGGGCGCGGGCACTGAAGCTTTCTTT	CASINRGAGTEAFF
NA	NA	TRBV29-1	TRBJ2-7	TGCAGCGCTCATGTGTCTACCCCCTACGAGCAGTACTTC	CSAHVSTPYEQYF
NA	few	TRBV11-1	TRBJ2-3	TGTGCCAGCAGCCTCCGACTAGATGAGAGGACAGATACGCAGTATTTT	CASSLRLDERTDTQYF
TRBD1	NA	TRBV2	TRBJ2-2	TGTGCCAGCGATTCCGGGACAGGGCCGGGTACCGGGGAGCTGTTTTTT	CASDSGTGPGTGELFF
TRBD1	once	TRBV29-1	TRBJ1-2	TGCAGCGTTGAACTAAGCCAGGGGGGAGGCTACACCTTC	CSVELSQGGGYTF
TRBD1	NA	TRBV6-6	TRBJ2-1	TGTGCCAGCAGCTTCCAGGGGGATGAGCAGTTCTTC	CASSFQGDEQFF
TRBD2	NA	TRBV9	TRBJ2-5	TGTGCCAGCAGCGCCGGACTAGCGGGGAGTGGGGGACAAGAGACCCAGTACTTC	CASSAGLAGSGGQETQYF
TRBD2	few	TRBV7-9	TRBJ2-5	TGTGCCAGCAGCTTACCCGGGACTAGCGGAGAGACCCAGTACTTC	CASSLPGTSGETQYF
NA	NA	TRBV5-8	TRBJ2-5	TGTGCCAGCAGCTTGAACTGGGAGACCCAGTACTTC	CASSLNWETQYF
NA	NA	TRBV30	TRBJ2-1	TGTGCCTGGAGCAGGGACATCTACAATGAGCAGTTCTTC	CAWSRDIYNEQFF
TRBD2	NA	TRBV5-1	TRBJ2-7	TGCGCCAGCAGCTTGGACGGGACTAGCGGGGACGAGCAGTACTTC	CASSLDGTSGDEQYF
NA	few	TRBV15	TRBJ2-3	TGTGCCACCAGCAGAGATAGGGGATCAGATACGCAGTATTTT	CATSRDRGSDTQYF
NA	NA	TRBV4-3	TRBJ2-5	TGCGCCAGCAGCCAAGATTCCAGGGGAGACGAGACCCAGTACTTC	CASSQDSRGDETQYF
NA	NA	TRBV11-2	TRBJ1-1	TGTGCCAGCAGCTTGTTTTCGGGGAACACTGAAGCTTTCTTT	CASSLFSGNTEAFF
TRBD2	NA	TRBV19	TRBJ2-2	TGTGCCAGCCGGGGGGGGAGAAACACCGGGGAGCTGTTTTTT	CASRGGRNTGELFF
TRBD2	few	TRBV27	TRBJ2-7	TGTGCCAGCAGTCGAACTAGCGGCCTTTACGAGCAGTACTTC	CASSRTSGLYEQYF
TRBD1	NA	TRBV9	TRBJ2-5	TGTGCCAGCAGCGTAGAGGGGACAGGGGTTAAGACCCAGTACTTC	CASSVEGTGVKTQYF
NA	NA	TRBV28	TRBJ1-1	TGTGCCAGCAGTCTAAACCAGGGTGAAGCTTTCTTT	CASSLNQGEAFF
TRBD2	NA	TRBV9	TRBJ2-7	TGTGCCAGCAGCTCCAGACTAGCCTCCTACGAGCAGTACTTC	CASSSRLASYEQYF
TRBD1	NA	TRBV27	TRBJ2-7	TGTGCCAGCAGTTTAAGGGACAGGGGAATGTACGAGCAGTACTTC	CASSLRDRGMYEQYF
TRBD1	NA	TRBV30	TRBJ2-7	TGTGCCTGGAGCCCGGACAGGGGCTACGAGCAGTACTTC	CAWSPDRGYEQYF
TRBD1	NA	TRBV9	TRBJ1-6	TGTGCCAGCAGCGCGGGACAGAATAATTCACCCCTCCACTTT	CASSAGQNNSPLHF
NA	few	TRBV5-1	TRBJ2-2	TGCGCCAGCAGCTCGGAGGGGCGGAACACCGGGGAGCTGTTTTTT	CASSSEGRNTGELFF
TRBD1	NA	TRBV9	TRBJ2-3	TGTGCCAGCAGCGTAGTGGGACAGCCCTCTAGCACAGATACGCAGTATTTT	CASSVVGQPSSTDTQYF
NA	NA	TRBV27	TRBJ2-3	TGTGCCAGCAGCCCACTCGGGTGGGGGGTCACAGATACGCAGTATTTT	CASSPLGWGVTDTQYF
NA	NA	TRBV30	TRBJ1-1	TGTGCCTGGAGTGTAGGGACTCCTAACACTGAAGCTTTCTTT	CAWSVGTPNTEAFF
NA	NA	TRBV6-5	TRBJ2-7	TGTGCCAGCGGTTACTCGGAACTATACTACGAGCAGTACTTC	CASGYSELYYEQYF